The 18 T cell receptor beta chains below were found in one sample sequenced in a study of blood T cells in healthy people across ages. For the second PCR, which ran for about 6 to 11 cycles, a sample-barcoded 5' primer and a J-beta primer mix were used. Each CDR3 protein gets one entry after TCRdb re-called the 5' RACE reads with MiXCR. Among 750,000 to 950,000 distinct CDR3 sequences listed, roughly 53% were seen once. The sample was blood. These receptors were obtained from a man older than 75 in good health.

The rearrangement links TRBV19 to TRBJ1-2, with 11 bases fitting TRBD1. The CDR3 covers 15 residues. V was pared by 7 bases and J by 4 bases, with 8 bases of the junction left unmatched. Germline values: CDR1 LNHDA, CDR2 SQIVND (reference sequence). The DNA for the CDR3 is TGTGCCAGTACGGACAGGGGGCGAGGGAGCTATGGCTACACCTTC. It translates to CASTDRGRGSYGYTF.

The gene calls are TRBV27 and TRBJ1-1; TRBD1 is a possible D gene (6 bases). The CDR3 length is 15 residues. Per germline, CDR1 MNHEY and CDR2 SMNVEV (reference sequence). Deletions cut 2 bases from V and 5 bases from J, with 15 bases between. The chain's CDR3 is CASSLGGRFGTEAFF. In nucleotides, the CDR3 is TGTGCCAGCAGTTTAGGGGGGCGATTTGGGACTGAAGCTTTCTTT.

The chain has TRBV5-8 and TRBJ2-1; D perhaps matches TRBD2 (6 bases). The germline V and J ends were trimmed by 3 bases and 7 bases, with 14 bases remaining between them. Germline V gives CDR1 SGHTS, CDR2 YDEGEE. The CDR3 loop spans 14 amino acids. CDR3 loop: CASSWDGRGNEQFF. For the CDR3, the DNA is TGTGCCAGCAGCTGGGACGGACGGGGGAATGAGCAGTTCTTC.

J is TRBJ1-5 and V is TRBV20-1, with TRBD1 matching over 11 bases. The V and J ends lost 6 bases and 6 bases, in that order; junction bases with no gene match: 7. The CDR3 extends over 14 amino acids. Germline V lookup: CDR1 DFQATT, CDR2 SNEGSKA (reference sequence). The CDR3 nucleotides are TGCAGTGCCCTGGCCGGGACAGGGGGTCAGCCCCAGCATTTT. It codes for CSALAGTGGQPQHF.

The V call is TRBV7-9, the J call TRBJ2-4; the match to TRBD2 covers 12 bases. The V gene's germline CDR1 is SEHNR and CDR2 FQNEAQ (reference sequence). The CDR3 covers 16 residues. Trimming removed 5 bases from V and 2 bases from J; junction bases left unmatched: 4. CDR3 loop: CASSGLAGGPKNIQYF. The CDR3 DNA is TGTGCCAGCAGCGGTCTAGCGGGAGGGCCCAAAAACATTCAGTACTTC. The variable domain in full, with the rest retrieved from reference TRBV7-9 and TRBJ2-4, is DTGVSQNPRHKITKRGQNVTFRCDPISEHNRLYWYRQTLGQGPEFLTYFQNEAQLEKSRLLSDRFSAERPKGSFSTLEIQRTEQGDSAMYLCASSGLAGGPKNIQYFGAGTRLSVL.

The chain is built from TRBV5-1 and TRBJ1-2; D remains unclear. V dropped 2 bases and J dropped 7 bases, with 9 bases sitting between them. Per the germline V gene, CDR1 is SGHRS and CDR2 is YFSETQ. The CDR3 has 12 amino acids. In nucleotides, the CDR3 is TGCGCCAGCAGCTTTGACAAAGCTGGCTACACCTTC. It is translated as CASSFDKAGYTF. Using reference TRBV5-1 and TRBJ1-2 for the parts outside the CDR3, the full variable domain is KAGVTQTPRYLIKTRGQQVTLSCSPISGHRSVSWYQQTPGQGLQFLFEYFSETQRNKGNFPGRFSGRQFSNSRSEMNVSTLELGDSALYLCASSFDKAGYTFGSGTRLTVV.

CDR3 DNA: TGCAGCGCCGGGGCCTTCACAGATACGCAGTATTTT. Amino acid sequence: CSAGAFTDTQYF. V gene TRBV29-1 combines with J gene TRBJ2-3, with D perhaps matching TRBD1 or TRBD2 (5 bases each). V was clipped by 7 bases and J by 2 bases, with 10 bases between them. Germline V gene data show CDR1 as SQVTM and CDR2 as ANQGSEA. The CDR3 sequence is 12 residues long.

V is TRBV20-1 and J is TRBJ1-2; 8 bases agree with TRBD1. Trimming at V came to 6 bases and at J to 4 bases, leaving 4 bases not matched to a gene. The CDR3 is 12 residues long. Germline CDR1 reads DFQATT; CDR2 reads SNEGSKA (reference sequence). CDR3 amino acids: CSADREIYGYTF. The CDR3 nucleotides are TGCAGTGCGGACAGGGAAATCTATGGCTACACCTTC.

The chain uses TRBV6-1 and TRBJ1-2, with 7 bases lining up with TRBD1. Germline V gene data show CDR1 as MNHNS and CDR2 as SASEGT. V shed 1 base, J shed 7 bases, and the junction held 6 bases outside the gene matches. This CDR3 region has 14 residues. CDR3 protein: CASSEEGTVGGYTF. Written as DNA, the CDR3 is TGTGCCAGCAGTGAAGAGGGGACAGTTGGTGGCTACACCTTC.

The genes are TRBV4-2 and TRBJ2-1; 8 nucleotides match TRBD2. Germline V gene data show CDR1 as LGHNA and CDR2 as YNFKEQ. The CDR3 runs 15 residues. The V and J ends lost 0 bases and 10 bases, in that order; junction bases with no gene match: 8. The CDR3 nucleotides read TGTGCCAGCAGCCAAGATCGATGGACTAGCCAAGAGCAGTTCTTC. It specifies CASSQDRWTSQEQFF.

V and J are TRBV27 and TRBJ2-7; no definite D call. The CDR3 runs 14 residues. CDR1 MNHEY and CDR2 SMNVEV come from the germline V gene (reference sequence). Trimming pared 6 bases from V and 3 bases from J, leaving 15 bases between. The CDR3 DNA reads as TGTGCCAGCAGCCCCGTGGGCAGTTACTACGAGCAGTACTTC. Translated: CASSPVGSYYEQYF.

The V and J genes are TRBV5-6 and TRBJ1-6; possibly TRBD1 for D (6 bases). The germline V gene has CDR1 SGHDT and CDR2 YYEEEE. The CDR3 contains 15 residues. The V gene lost 8 bases and the J gene lost 0 bases, with 12 bases spanning the gap. The CDR3 here is CASRGQSSYNSPLHF. CDR3 DNA: TGTGCCAGTCGGGGACAAAGCTCCTATAATTCACCCCTCCACTTT.

The genes are TRBV24-1 and TRBJ2-5, with D perhaps assigned TRBD1 or TRBD2 (5 bases each). The CDR3 sequence is 14 residues long. Trimming removed 10 bases at V and 5 bases at J, with 19 bases between. Germline V gene data show CDR1 as KGHDR and CDR2 as SFDVKD. CDR3 DNA: TGTGCCACTGGGACCAGTCCTTTCTCTGAGACCCAGTACTTC. It specifies CATGTSPFSETQYF.

The table lists this clonotype with a few counts. CDR3 in amino acids: CASGSTGGDTQYF. The CDR3 nucleotides read TGTGCCAGCGGATCCACGGGGGGAGATACGCAGTATTTT. The chain links TRBV9 to TRBJ2-3, with TRBD2 matching over 7 bases. Germline CDR1 SGDLS, CDR2 YYNGEE. Trimming removed 7 bases from V and 5 bases from J; junction bases left unmatched: 7. The CDR3 is made up of 13 amino acids.

The rearrangement links TRBV25-1 to TRBJ2-5, with D uncertain. Germline loops: CDR1 MGHDK, CDR2 SYGVNS. The V and J ends lost 5 bases and 2 bases respectively, with 15 bases between them. This CDR3 spans 15 amino acids. The CDR3 is CASSPSNQIQETQYF. CDR3 DNA sequence: TGTGCCAGCAGTCCTTCGAACCAAATACAAGAGACCCAGTACTTC.

CDR3 coding DNA: TGCGCCAGCAGCTTGGCCGGACTAGTGGCGCTCGATGAGCAGTTCTTC. It translates to CASSLAGLVALDEQFF. The V call is TRBV5-1, the J call TRBJ2-1; TRBD2 matches at 7 bases. J was trimmed by 8 bases and V by 0 bases; bases with no gene match: 11. The CDR3 length is 16 residues. Per germline, CDR1 SGHRS and CDR2 YFSETQ.

This clonotype occurred a few times. V is TRBV6-6 and J is TRBJ2-7; 9 positions agree with TRBD1. The CDR3 has 16 residues. CDR1 MNHNY and CDR2 SVGAGI come from the germline V gene (reference sequence). V was clipped by 2 bases and J by 10 bases; unmatched bases: 15. The CDR3 loop reads CASSYASPGQGSTQYF. In DNA, the CDR3 is TGTGCCAGCAGTTACGCCAGCCCGGGACAGGGATCAACCCAGTACTTC.

This clonotype has a handful of counts. The chain carries TRBV10-3 and TRBJ2-1; D is possibly TRBD1 or TRBD2 (5 bases each). Between the trimmed V and J ends, which lost 4 bases and 1 base, there was a span of 14 bases. The CDR3 sequence is 16 residues long. Germline CDR1 is ENHRY and CDR2 is SYGVKD. The CDR3 DNA follows: TGTGCCATCAGTGGGACATCTGGGGGATCCTACAATGAGCAGTTCTTC. It is translated as CAISGTSGGSYNEQFF.